Below, one TCR beta chain is given with its context. The target of this receptor is not known. No clone much larger than this one lies a single base away; base qualities are absent. The data are from a study of blood T cell repertoires in COVID-19 (TCRdb year 2020). Context from the whole study: Samples covering the acute and convalescent phases of COVID-19 were provided by collaborators in the United States, Italy and Spain. The material from the prospective study consisted of cDNA or gDNA derived from T cells, B-cell-depleted T cells, or PBMCs. Deeply sampled blood TCRbeta repertoires from subjects exposed to, actively infected with, or recovered from COVID-19 were included in the dataset. The repertoires were released in a freely available public database meant as a resource for research on the immune response to SARS-CoV-2. The samples were drawn from the first 160 participants of the ongoing ImmuneRACE study and from some 1,300 subjects provided by 6 global collaborators. Sample metadata almost always included a de-identified subject ID, COVID-19 status, age in years and sex. Where HLA class I and class II types were available, the types were taken from metadata supplied by the sample provider, not from assay-based typing. Overall study outcomes, separate from this receptor: How much clinical and demographic metadata was included differed by source and by participant, and the metadata was provided uncurated.

The immunoSEQ Assay, a bias-controlled multiplex PCR, was used to amplify TCRbeta CDR3 regions from genomic DNA. As for how the authors treated the data: Nucleated cell counts per sample were estimated from amplification of reference gene primers within the assay. To quantify the absolute abundance of each unique TCRbeta CDR3 rearrangement, sequence reads were collapsed and filtered. For each sample, productive Simpson clonality was calculated as the square root of Simpson's diversity index over productive rearrangements. TCRdb stores this immuneACCESS table with in-frame sequences only. Part of the clones is absent; in the studies checked, under half of the shortfall reflects unresolved V genes, and no reason is known for the rest. The V and J calls and clone size are taken from that table; D and trimming were inferred from the DNA. The sample contains about 150,000 clones, approximately 80% of them found a single time. Almost 10% of the sample lies in the top ten.

Collaborating institutions collected whole blood in K2EDTA tubes following their own protocols. For TCRbeta analysis, collaborator samples were shipped as frozen whole blood, as isolated PBMCs, or as DNA extracted from either sample type. CDR1 is given as PRHDT and CDR2 as FYEKMQ, both from the germline V gene (reference sequence). Clipping removes 0 bases from V and 7 bases from J, with 9 as the unmatched junction base count. The CDR3, from cysteine to phenylalanine, totals 17 residues. Here the CDR3 DNA is all that survives: 51 bases in frame from base 1. The sequenced material came from peripheral blood. Rearrangement joined TRBV13 to TRBJ1-4; TRBD1 agrees with 9 junctional bases. The receptor was derived from a woman between 50 and 59 years old with acute or convalescent COVID-19. The DNA reads as follows: TGTGCCAGCAGCTTAGGTTCCGACAGGGGGGGAGGTGAAAAACTGTTTTTT. Translated, this is CASSLGSDRGGGEKLFF.